One and the same sample provided the 7 T cell receptor beta chains below, sequenced in a study of blood T cell repertoires in COVID-19. The protocol was immunoSEQ multiplex PCR, while the TCRdb copy is restricted to in-frame clones and leaves out a portion. The data hold almost 55,000 clones, with about 87% observed a single time. Specimen: peripheral blood. Receptors were obtained from a human donor in a cohort sampled during active COVID-19.

The CDR3 here is CASSPDHWGPPLSGYTF. CDR3 coding DNA: TGTGCCAGCAGCCCAGACCACTGGGGGCCTCCTCTTTCTGGCTACACCTTC. The J gene is TRBJ1-2, the V gene TRBV3-1 (or the pseudogene TRBV3-2); D perhaps matches TRBD1 (6 bases). CDR3 length: 17 residues. Germline V gene data show CDR1 as LGHDT and CDR2 as YNNKEL (reference sequence). Trimming removed 4 bases at V and 7 bases at J, with 25 bases between.

This chain connects TRBV21-1 to TRBJ2-3; TRBD1, as called in the table, went unchecked against the DNA. TRBV21-1 is noted as a pseudogene. The CDR3 is 21 residues long. CDR3 residues: CASSKARKGTGKWYPTDTQYF. CDR3 DNA: TGTGCCAGCAGCAAAGCTCGTAAGGGGACAGGGAAATGGTATCCCACAGATACGCAGTATTTT.

The CDR3 DNA reads TGTGCCAGCAGACCCGGGACAGGGGTTTTGAATGAGCAGTTCTTC. It yields the protein CASRPGTGVLNEQFF. This chain connects TRBV14 to TRBJ2-1, with 10 bases that match TRBD1. CDR1 and CDR2 from the germline V gene are SGHDN and FVKESK. V lost 6 bases and J lost 7; bases outside the gene matches: 9. The CDR3 is made up of 15 amino acids.

This rearrangement joins TRBV7-8 to TRBJ1-5; TRBD1 matches at 12 bases. Germline V gene data show CDR1 as SGHVS and CDR2 as FQNEAQ. The CDR3 has 15 residues. Trimming removed 6 bases from V and 7 bases from J; junction bases left unmatched: 7. CDR3 DNA sequence: TGTGCCAGCAGTCGGGGACAGGGGGCCGGGCAGCCCCAGCATTTT. Translation: CASSRGQGAGQPQHF.

The V gene is TRBV4-1, the J gene TRBJ2-2, with TRBD2 matching over 10 bases. From germline, CDR1 is MGHRA and CDR2 YSYEKL. The CDR3 length is 20 residues. The V segment lost 3 bases and the J segment 3 bases; nucleotides outside the gene matches: 16. CDR3 in amino acids: CASSHARWIAGGADTGELFF. CDR3 DNA sequence: TGCGCCAGCAGCCATGCACGGTGGATAGCGGGAGGAGCGGACACCGGGGAGCTGTTTTTT.

This sequence joins TRBV6-6 and TRBJ2-5, with D perhaps matching TRBD1 (6 bases). The CDR3 loop spans 13 amino acids. Germline CDR1 and CDR2: MNHNY and SVGAGI (reference sequence). V was trimmed by 6 bases and J by 4 bases, leaving 12 bases between them. CDR3 loop: CASRDGTPETQYF. CDR3 DNA sequence: TGTGCCAGCAGGGACGGGACACCAGAGACCCAGTACTTC.

The rearrangement links TRBV18 to TRBJ2-3; 10 bases agree with TRBD1. The CDR3 is made up of 15 amino acids. After removal of 2 bases from V and 2 bases from J, the junction contained 1 base not matched to a gene. Germline assignment: CDR1 KGHSH and CDR2 LQKENI. As DNA, the CDR3 is TGTGCCAGCTCACCAGGGACAGGGGTCACAGATACGCAGTATTTT. Translation: CASSPGTGVTDTQYF.